The rows below give T cell receptor beta chains drawn from one sample of a study of T cell responses to AZD1222 COVID-19 vaccine. TCRdb's table, derived via immunoSEQ multiplex PCR, lists solely in-frame clones and lacks some. The top ten clones hold approximately 7% of a sample with about 150,000 clones, 70% to 90% of them seen once. The sample here was peripheral blood, taken after recovery from COVID-19. The receptors were sampled from an adult who had recovered from COVID-19. Both conserved end residues are part of each CDR3. D genes are given only for firm matches. A row's size may be missing; if present it is once, few, many or a size class.

j_call | cdr3_length | clone_size | d_call | v_call | cdr3_nt | cdr3_aa
TRBJ2-6 | 15 | . | . | TRBV7-3 | TGTGCCAGCCGGCCATCAGGCTCTGGGGCCAACGTCCTGACTTTC | CASRPSGSGANVLTF
TRBJ2-7 | 15 | . | . | TRBV7-8 | TGTGCCAGCAGCTTAGCGGCAGGAAGCTCCTACGAGCAGTACTTC | CASSLAAGSSYEQYF
TRBJ1-1 | 14 | . | . | TRBV7-2 | TGTGCCAGCAGCTTGGGAAGGGGTTTAACTGAAGCTTTCTTT | CASSLGRGLTEAFF
TRBJ1-2 | 11 | . | . | TRBV29-1 | TGCAGCGTCCTCACGATCGATGGCTACACCTTC | CSVLTIDGYTF
TRBJ2-3 | 15 | . | . | TRBV27 | TGTGCCAGCAAGTCCTATTCCCGGCGGATGGATACGCAGTATTTT | CASKSYSRRMDTQYF
TRBJ1-2 | 13 | . | . | TRBV11-2 | TGTGCCAGCAGCAAAGGACTCAACTATGGCTACACCTTC | CASSKGLNYGYTF
TRBJ1-5 | 13 | . | TRBD1 | TRBV6-8 | TGTGCCAGCTCGGACAGGGAGCATCAGCCCCAGCATTTT | CASSDREHQPQHF
TRBJ2-1 | 12 | . | . | TRBV24-1 | TGTGCCACCGGGACGACAGAAAATGAGCAGTTCTTC | CATGTTENEQFF
TRBJ1-5 | 14 | . | . | TRBV5-4 | TGTGCCAGCAGCTTGGCCGGGGCAAATCAGCCCCAGCATTTT | CASSLAGANQPQHF
TRBJ1-1 | 17 | . | . | TRBV28 | TGTGCCAGCAGCGAAGGTGGGGTATGGGGGGCAGGAACTGAAGCTTTCTTT | CASSEGGVWGAGTEAFF
TRBJ2-6 | 17 | . | . | TRBV10-3 | TGTGCCATCAGTGAGTCGACCTCCAGCTCTGGGGCCAACGTCCTGACTTTC | CAISESTSSSGANVLTF
TRBJ1-1 | 15 | . | TRBD1 | TRBV6-5 | TGTGCCAGCACCCCAGGGGGGTTAGCTCTCACTGAAGCTTTCTTT | CASTPGGLALTEAFF
TRBJ2-1 | 15 | few | TRBD1 | TRBV6-4 | TGTGCCAGCAGTGACTCAACAGGGGGCTACAATGAGCAGTTCTTC | CASSDSTGGYNEQFF
TRBJ1-2 | 17 | . | . | TRBV5-1 | TGCGCCAGCAGCTTGGGGGGGACGCGGGCAGGCCCCTATGGCTACACCTTC | CASSLGGTRAGPYGYTF
TRBJ2-7 | 13 | once | . | TRBV19 | TGTGCCAGTAGTATCAGTCAGAGCTACGAGCAGTACTTC | CASSISQSYEQYF
TRBJ1-5 | 15 | . | . | TRBV19 | TGTGCCAGTAGCCCTGACAGGCTTAGCAATCAGCCCCAGCATTTT | CASSPDRLSNQPQHF
TRBJ1-2 | 14 | . | TRBD1 | TRBV4-2 | TGTGCCAGCAATCCGGGACAGGGGGGCTATGGCTACACCTTC | CASNPGQGGYGYTF
TRBJ2-1 | 14 | . | . | TRBV5-6 | TGTGCCAGCAGCTTGTTTACTAGCCTCAATGAGCAGTTCTTC | CASSLFTSLNEQFF
TRBJ1-6 | 13 | . | . | TRBV11-3 | TGTGCCAGCAGTTCTTCAGCAGGGTCACCCCTCCACTTT | CASSSSAGSPLHF
TRBJ2-7 | 11 | . | . | TRBV5-4 | TGTGCCAGCAGGACCGGGGGAGAGCAGTACTTC | CASRTGGEQYF
TRBJ2-3 | 15 | . | TRBD1 | TRBV6-2/TRBV6-3 | TGTGCCAGCAGTTACACGCGGACAGGTCGAGATACGCAGTATTTT | CASSYTRTGRDTQYF
TRBJ1-6 | 15 | . | . | TRBV11-2 | TGTGCCAGCAGCTCGTGGACGGGACGCGATTCACCCCTCCACTTT | CASSSWTGRDSPLHF
TRBJ2-1 | 14 | few | . | TRBV10-3 | TGTGCCATCAAACCGGGGTTTCCCTACAATGAGCAGTTCTTC | CAIKPGFPYNEQFF
TRBJ1-3 | 19 | . | . | TRBV3-1/TRBV3-2 | TGTGCCAGCAGCCAATCTCAAGGCCCGGGCGGATTATCTGGAAACACCATATATTTT | CASSQSQGPGGLSGNTIYF
TRBJ2-5 | 15 | . | . | TRBV28 | TGTGCCAGCAGTTTTATCGGGGTGAGGGAAGAGACCCAGTACTTC | CASSFIGVREETQYF
TRBJ2-7 | 15 | . | . | TRBV6-2/TRBV6-3 | TGTGCCAGCAGTGCGACCAGCGCCGTCAGCTACGAGCAGTACTTC | CASSATSAVSYEQYF
TRBJ2-3 | 12 | . | TRBD1 | TRBV2 | TGTGCCAGCAGTGTCGGGCAGGGGGCGCAGTATTTT | CASSVGQGAQYF
TRBJ2-7 | 13 | . | . | TRBV5-1 | TGCGCCAGCAGCTTGGAGGACAGTCACGAGCAGTACTTC | CASSLEDSHEQYF
TRBJ1-4 | 15 | . | . | TRBV5-6 | TGTGCCAGCAGCTCTTCGACAGGTCTTAATGAAAAACTGTTTTTT | CASSSSTGLNEKLFF
TRBJ1-1 | 14 | . | . | TRBV18 | TGTGCCAGCTCACAACAGAATCTGAACACTGAAGCTTTCTTT | CASSQQNLNTEAFF
TRBJ1-1 | 11 | . | . | TRBV5-6 | TGTGCCAGCAGCTCGATAGGGGAAGCTTTCTTT | CASSSIGEAFF
TRBJ2-5 | 16 | . | . | TRBV2 | TGTGCCAGCAGGCGGGGTCGAGGGGCTTCGGGGGAGACCCAGTACTTC | CASRRGRGASGETQYF
TRBJ2-4 | 16 | . | . | TRBV28 | TGTGCCAGCAGTCGTCTGTCACCCCTAGCCAAAAACATTCAGTACTTC | CASSRLSPLAKNIQYF
TRBJ1-5 | 15 | . | . | TRBV5-1 | TGCGCCAGCAGTAAGGACGGAACTAGCAATCAGCCCCAGCATTTT | CASSKDGTSNQPQHF
TRBJ1-1 | 15 | . | TRBD1 | TRBV29-1 | TGCAGCGCAGACGGACAGGTAGGAACTAGCACTGAAGCTTTCTTT | CSADGQVGTSTEAFF
TRBJ2-2 | 13 | . | . | TRBV5-1 | TGCGCCAGCAGCCCGACAGTCACCGGGGAGCTGTTTTTT | CASSPTVTGELFF
TRBJ1-1 | 14 | few | . | TRBV7-8 | TGTGCCAGCAGCTTAGGGGGTAGGGGCACTGAAGCTTTCTTT | CASSLGGRGTEAFF
TRBJ1-1 | 14 | few | TRBD1 | TRBV7-9 | TGTGCCAGCAGCCCGACAGGGGAGGGCACTGAAGCTTTCTTT | CASSPTGEGTEAFF
TRBJ2-7 | 13 | . | . | TRBV5-1 | TGCGCCAGCAGCTTGCGGGGGACCTACGAGCAGTACTTC | CASSLRGTYEQYF
TRBJ1-4 | 15 | . | . | TRBV16 | TGTGCCAGCAGCCAACCTCTGAGGGCTAATGAAAAACTGTTTTTT | CASSQPLRANEKLFF